This is a list of T cell receptor beta chains from one sample in a study of identical twins. TCRdb reanalysed the 5' RACE reads using MiXCR and keeps one entry per CDR3 protein. The table shows about 210,000 distinct CDR3 sequences, with roughly 9.4% occurring only once. Sequencing was carried out using memory (CD45RO+) T cells sorted from blood. The receptors stem from a woman aged 18-35 years in good health. Both conserved end residues are part of each CDR3. Each record gives: CDR3 protein, V gene, D gene. A D gene is named only where the DNA matches it firmly.

cdr3_aa: CASSLGGSKTGELFF
v_call: TRBV7-2
d_call: TRBD2

cdr3_aa: CSVDPGSGYTF
v_call: TRBV29-1
d_call: -

cdr3_aa: CASSYSVGQGIDNEQFF
v_call: TRBV6-2/TRBV6-3
d_call: TRBD1

cdr3_aa: CASSLEVETSGISYNEQFF
v_call: TRBV27
d_call: TRBD2

cdr3_aa: CASSRGRDSGYTF
v_call: TRBV6-1
d_call: -

cdr3_aa: CASRSSGAYEQYF
v_call: TRBV2
d_call: TRBD2

cdr3_aa: CSATFPGGAKNIQYF
v_call: TRBV20-1
d_call: TRBD2

cdr3_aa: CASSLARDYRYNEQFF
v_call: TRBV5-8
d_call: TRBD2

cdr3_aa: CASKLVSYEQYF
v_call: TRBV2
d_call: -

cdr3_aa: CASSQGHEQFF
v_call: TRBV3-1
d_call: -

cdr3_aa: CASSRDGTSESYEQYF
v_call: TRBV7-2
d_call: TRBD2

cdr3_aa: CASSLRLGSRKTEAFF
v_call: TRBV6-1
d_call: -

cdr3_aa: CASSLPVTRETQYF
v_call: TRBV11-2
d_call: -

cdr3_aa: CASSLGGTVYGYTF
v_call: TRBV11-2
d_call: TRBD1

cdr3_aa: CASSLKGARSYEQYF
v_call: TRBV7-9
d_call: TRBD1

cdr3_aa: CSAWDYYTGELFF
v_call: TRBV20-1
d_call: TRBD2

cdr3_aa: CASSQVGQGGYEQYF
v_call: TRBV14
d_call: -

cdr3_aa: CASTGTSGYNEQFF
v_call: TRBV5-1
d_call: TRBD2

cdr3_aa: CASSLPRDNSPLHF
v_call: TRBV12-3/TRBV12-4
d_call: -

cdr3_aa: CSAREGASKEKLFF
v_call: TRBV20-1
d_call: -

cdr3_aa: CASSLEGVGNQPQHF
v_call: TRBV27
d_call: -

cdr3_aa: CASSLMREPSTF
v_call: TRBV12-3/TRBV12-4
d_call: -

cdr3_aa: CASSTRTSEAYEQYF
v_call: TRBV7-2
d_call: TRBD2

cdr3_aa: CASSLRAVYSNQPQHF
v_call: TRBV12-3/TRBV12-4
d_call: -

cdr3_aa: CASRKGPPENEQYF
v_call: TRBV12-3/TRBV12-4
d_call: -

cdr3_aa: CASSVVRTGYGYTF
v_call: TRBV7-2
d_call: -

cdr3_aa: CASSQMGGTSTDTQYF
v_call: TRBV4-3
d_call: -

cdr3_aa: CSATHRGRNTEAFF
v_call: TRBV20-1
d_call: TRBD1

cdr3_aa: CASSLGPGAGNTIYF
v_call: TRBV5-5
d_call: -

cdr3_aa: CASSLAPGNTGELFF
v_call: TRBV5-5
d_call: -

cdr3_aa: CASSPDRGWSYEQYF
v_call: TRBV5-6
d_call: -

cdr3_aa: CASSYGARQYF
v_call: TRBV6-5
d_call: -

cdr3_aa: CASRDRTVNANYGYTF
v_call: TRBV2
d_call: -

cdr3_aa: CSVVMLAGVSNIQYF
v_call: TRBV29-1
d_call: TRBD2

cdr3_aa: CASSLDRTGELFF
v_call: TRBV7-8
d_call: -

cdr3_aa: CASSGGTSGRTSTDTQYF
v_call: TRBV2
d_call: TRBD2

cdr3_aa: CASSPYEGEEYF
v_call: TRBV7-2
d_call: -

cdr3_aa: CASSFESATDTQYF
v_call: TRBV5-1
d_call: -

cdr3_aa: CASSSSGDWNSPLHF
v_call: TRBV7-4
d_call: -